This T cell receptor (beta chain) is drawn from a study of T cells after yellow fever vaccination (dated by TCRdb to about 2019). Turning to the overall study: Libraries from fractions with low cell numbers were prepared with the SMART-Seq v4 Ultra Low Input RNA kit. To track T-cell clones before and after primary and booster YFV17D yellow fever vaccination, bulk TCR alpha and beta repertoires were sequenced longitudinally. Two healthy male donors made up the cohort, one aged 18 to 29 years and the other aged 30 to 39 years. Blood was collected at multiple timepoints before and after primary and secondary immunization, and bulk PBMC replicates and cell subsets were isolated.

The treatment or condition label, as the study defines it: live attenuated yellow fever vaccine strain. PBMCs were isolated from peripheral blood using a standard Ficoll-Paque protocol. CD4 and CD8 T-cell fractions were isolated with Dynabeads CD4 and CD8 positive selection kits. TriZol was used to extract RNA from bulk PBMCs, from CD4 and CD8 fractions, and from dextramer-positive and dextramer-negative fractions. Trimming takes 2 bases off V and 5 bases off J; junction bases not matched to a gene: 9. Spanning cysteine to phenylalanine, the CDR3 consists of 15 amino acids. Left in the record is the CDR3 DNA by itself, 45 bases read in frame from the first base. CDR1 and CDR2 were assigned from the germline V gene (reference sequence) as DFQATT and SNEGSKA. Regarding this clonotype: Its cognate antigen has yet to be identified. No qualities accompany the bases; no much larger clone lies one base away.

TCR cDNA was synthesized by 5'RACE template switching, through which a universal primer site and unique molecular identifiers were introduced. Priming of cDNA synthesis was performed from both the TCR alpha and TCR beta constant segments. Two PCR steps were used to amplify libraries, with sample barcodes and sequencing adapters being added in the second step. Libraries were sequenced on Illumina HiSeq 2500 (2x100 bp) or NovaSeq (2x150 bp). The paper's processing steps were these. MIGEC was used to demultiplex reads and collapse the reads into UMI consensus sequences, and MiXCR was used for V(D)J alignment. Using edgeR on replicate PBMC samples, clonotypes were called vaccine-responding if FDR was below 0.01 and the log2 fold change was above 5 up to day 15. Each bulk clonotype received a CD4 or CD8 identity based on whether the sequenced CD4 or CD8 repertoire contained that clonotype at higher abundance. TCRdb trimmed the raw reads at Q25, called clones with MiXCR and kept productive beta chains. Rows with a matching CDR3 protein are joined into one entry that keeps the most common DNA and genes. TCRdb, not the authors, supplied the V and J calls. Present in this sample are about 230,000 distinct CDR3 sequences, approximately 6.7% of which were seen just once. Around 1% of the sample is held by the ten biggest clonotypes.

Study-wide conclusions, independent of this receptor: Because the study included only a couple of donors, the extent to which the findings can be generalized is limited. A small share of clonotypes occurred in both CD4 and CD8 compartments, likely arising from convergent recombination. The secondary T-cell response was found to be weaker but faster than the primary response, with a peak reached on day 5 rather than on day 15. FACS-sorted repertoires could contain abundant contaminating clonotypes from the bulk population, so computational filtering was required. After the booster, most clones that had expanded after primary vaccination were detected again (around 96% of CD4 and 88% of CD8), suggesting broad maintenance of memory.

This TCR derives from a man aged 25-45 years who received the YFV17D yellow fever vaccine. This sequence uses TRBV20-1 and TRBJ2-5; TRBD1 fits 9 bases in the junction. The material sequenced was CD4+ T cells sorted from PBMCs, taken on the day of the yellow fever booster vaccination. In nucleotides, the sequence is TGCAGTGCTAGAACTACGACAGGGGGTTGGGAGACCCAGTACTTC. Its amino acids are CSARTTTGGWETQYF.